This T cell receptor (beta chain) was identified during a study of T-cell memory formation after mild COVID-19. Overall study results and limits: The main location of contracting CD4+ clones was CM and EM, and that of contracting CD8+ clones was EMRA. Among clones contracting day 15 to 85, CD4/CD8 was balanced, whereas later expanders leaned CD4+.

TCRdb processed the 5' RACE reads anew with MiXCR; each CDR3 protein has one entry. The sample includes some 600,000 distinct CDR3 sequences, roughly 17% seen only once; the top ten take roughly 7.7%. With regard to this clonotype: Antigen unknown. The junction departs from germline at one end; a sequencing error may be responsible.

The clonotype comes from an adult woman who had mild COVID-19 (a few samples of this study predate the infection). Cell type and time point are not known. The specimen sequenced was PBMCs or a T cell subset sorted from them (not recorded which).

In nucleotides, the CDR3 is TGTGCCAGAAGTGAAGGCCCGGGAGGGCCCCACGAGCAGTACTTC. Encoded protein: CARSEGPGGPHEQYF. This chain connects TRBV6-1 to TRBJ2-7, with 8 bases matching TRBD2. The length of the CDR3 is 15 residues. Germline-derived CDR1 and CDR2 are MNHNS and SASEGT.